This TCR beta chain was sequenced in a study of shared clonotypes between healthy human individuals. Some clones are missing from TCRdb's copy, which holds only in-frame ones; the method was immunoSEQ multiplex PCR. The sample has some 530,000 clones; around 73% are singletons. The V gene's germline CDR1 is SGHRS and CDR2 YFSETQ. Losses at the gene ends were 4 bases for V and 8 bases for J; bases not matched to a gene: 5. CDR3 length: 14 amino acids. The source material was PBMCs. The sequence was obtained from a woman aged 40 to 50 in good health. Some clones in this sample may be carry-over from other donors' samples. V gene TRBV5-1 combines with J gene TRBJ2-4, with 11 nucleotides matching TRBD1. CDR3 sequence reads: CASSPGTGGDIQYF. In DNA, the CDR3 is TGCGCCAGCAGCCCTGGGACAGGGGGGGACATTCAGTACTTC. The whole variable domain, filled in from reference TRBV5-1 and TRBJ2-4, reads KAGVTQTPRYLIKTRGQQVTLSCSPISGHRSVSWYQQTPGQGLQFLFEYFSETQRNKGNFPGRFSGRQFSNSRSEMNVSTLELGDSALYLCASSPGTGGDIQYFGAGTRLSVL.